The 29 T cell receptor beta chains in this list originate from one sample, sequenced in a study. TCRdb fed the RT-PCR reads into MiXCR, producing one record per CDR3 protein. The data hold more than 550,000 distinct CDR3 sequences, with 14% observed a single time. The sequencing sample was made of memory CD4+ T cells from blood. These receptors originate from a female donor in good health, serving as a healthy control.

The J gene is TRBJ2-1, the V gene TRBV7-6, with 9 bases matching TRBD1. The germline V gene has CDR1 SGHVS and CDR2 FNYEAQ. With 5 bases clipped from V and 12 bases from J, the junction kept 11 bases outside the gene matches. This CDR3 has 14 amino acids. The CDR3 DNA sequence: TGTGCCAGCAGCCCTACAGGGGGCATAGATACGCAGTTCTTC. It is translated as CASSPTGGIDTQFF.

This clonotype has more than one count but fewer than ten. The V and J genes are TRBV20-1 and TRBJ2-3; the D gene is possibly TRBD1 (6 bases). Germline V lookup: CDR1 DFQATT, CDR2 SNEGSKA (reference sequence). The germline V and J ends were trimmed by 5 bases and 3 bases, with 21 bases remaining between them. The CDR3 loop spans 16 amino acids. CDR3 in DNA: TGCAGTGCTGCCAACCCTTACCAGGGGAATACAGATACGCAGTATTTT. This sequence encodes CSAANPYQGNTDTQYF.

The chain has TRBV5-1 and TRBJ2-3; TRBD2 might be the D (6 bases). The CDR3 contains 16 residues. Trimming pared 4 bases from V and 4 bases from J, leaving 19 bases between. From germline, CDR1 is SGHRS and CDR2 YFSETQ. CDR3 sequence reads: CASSPPGGAGADTQYF. The CDR3 nucleotides are TGCGCCAGCAGCCCCCCCGGGGGAGCGGGCGCAGATACGCAGTATTTT.

The chain carries TRBV11-2 and TRBJ2-1; 12 bases agree with TRBD2. Germline-derived CDR1 and CDR2 are SGHAT and FQNNGV. Germline trimming cut 6 bases from V and 7 bases from J; bases unmatched to any gene: 7. The CDR3 is made up of 15 amino acids. The CDR3 loop is CASRPPSGGANEQFF. CDR3 nucleotide sequence: TGTGCCAGCAGACCTCCTAGCGGGGGGGCGAATGAGCAGTTCTTC.

This clonotype was counted a few times. V and J are TRBV3-1 and TRBJ1-3, with D maybe TRBD1 (6 bases). V gave up 4 bases and J gave up 0 bases, with 13 bases separating them. This CDR3 is 16 amino acids long. CDR1 is LGHDT, CDR2 YNNKEL, per germline (reference sequence). The CDR3, as DNA: TGTGCCAGCAGCCGACAGACAGGTACCTCTGGAAACACCATATATTTT. It translates to CASSRQTGTSGNTIYF.

This clonotype was found a few times. This rearrangement joins TRBV5-5 to TRBJ1-1; 7 nucleotides align to TRBD1. V trimming: 5 bases; J trimming: 2 bases; junction bases outside the gene matches: 12. Germline CDR1 reads SGHKS; CDR2 reads YYEKEE (reference sequence). This CDR3 has 16 amino acids. CDR3 region: CASRGTTGTVNTEAFF. DNA of the CDR3: TGTGCCAGCAGGGGGACAACCGGGACAGTTAACACTGAAGCTTTCTTT.

At least ten counts were recorded for this clonotype. The CDR3 loop is CAISESQREAYEQYF. The CDR3 nucleotides are TGTGCCATCAGTGAGTCCCAGCGGGAGGCCTACGAGCAGTACTTC. V and J are TRBV10-3 and TRBJ2-7; 9 positions match TRBD2. The CDR3 is made up of 15 amino acids. Germline values: CDR1 ENHRY, CDR2 SYGVKD. V dropped 0 bases and J dropped 2; count of bases not matched to a gene: 2.

The chain recombines TRBV10-3 with TRBJ1-6; D is unclear. This CDR3 region has 15 residues. Looked up from germline, CDR1 is ENHRY and CDR2 is SYGVKD. V dropped 1 base and J dropped 5 bases, with 9 bases sitting between them. CDR3 residues: CAISEFQRDNSPLHF. CDR3 nucleotides: TGTGCCATCAGTGAGTTTCAGAGGGATAATTCACCCCTCCACTTT.

This clonotype was found many times. This chain uses TRBV20-1 with TRBJ2-2; 8 nucleotides line up with TRBD2. V gave up 2 bases and J gave up 5 bases; unmatched junction bases: 7. The germline V gene has CDR1 DFQATT and CDR2 SNEGSKA (reference sequence). CDR3 length: 15 amino acids. Written as DNA, the CDR3 is TGCAGTGCTAGACGTCTAGCGGGCATAACCGGGGAGCTGTTTTTT. Encoded protein: CSARRLAGITGELFF.

This clonotype occurred a few times. The gene calls are TRBV6-4 and TRBJ2-1, with 9 bases aligning to TRBD2. This CDR3 is 14 amino acids long. Per germline, CDR1 MRHNA and CDR2 SNTAGT. J gave up 7 bases and V 5 bases, and 6 bases lay outside the gene matches. CDR3 nucleotides: TGTGCCAGCAGTCTTAGCGGGAGTTGGAATGAGCAGTTCTTC. Residues: CASSLSGSWNEQFF.

This clonotype was observed at least ten times. The CDR3 nucleotides read TGTGCCAGCAGCCAAGAGGGGCAGGGGTGGACTGAAGCTTTCTTT. The encoded protein is CASSQEGQGWTEAFF. The chain uses TRBV4-2 and TRBJ1-1; a possible D gene is TRBD1 (6 bases). The length of the CDR3 is 15 residues. V was cut by 0 bases and J by 5 bases, with 13 bases left in between. Germline V gene sequence: CDR1 LGHNA, CDR2 YNFKEQ.

V gene TRBV5-1 combines with J gene TRBJ1-1; 7 nucleotides align to TRBD1. The CDR3 length is 13 residues. The V gene end was trimmed by 0 bases and the J gene end by 11 bases; junction bases not matched to a gene: 7. Germline CDR1 SGHRS, CDR2 YFSETQ. Here the CDR3 reads CASSLADRTQAFF. The CDR3 DNA reads TGCGCCAGCAGCTTGGCGGACAGGACACAGGCTTTCTTT. The full variable domain, in which reference TRBV5-1 and TRBJ1-1 provide the parts outside the CDR3, is KAGVTQTPRYLIKTRGQQVTLSCSPISGHRSVSWYQQTPGQGLQFLFEYFSETQRNKGNFPGRFSGRQFSNSRSEMNVSTLELGDSALYLCASSLADRTQAFFGQGTRLTVV.

The sample holds a few counts of this clonotype. This chain uses TRBV9 with TRBJ1-2; D is unclear. V was pared by 0 bases and J by 1 base, with 10 bases between. CDR3 length: 15 amino acids. The germline V gene encodes CDR1 SGDLS and CDR2 YYNGEE. CDR3 sequence reads: CASSVANSVNYGYTF. In nucleotides, the CDR3 is TGTGCCAGCAGCGTAGCTAATTCGGTTAACTATGGCTACACCTTC.

The CDR3 region has the DNA TGCAGCGTTGAAGATCAGTTACGGGGGGCGGATACGCAGTATTTT. Its protein product is CSVEDQLRGADTQYF. The chain links TRBV29-1 to TRBJ2-3, with a possible D match to TRBD2 (7 bases). CDR3 size: 15 residues. Trimming removed 0 bases at V and 6 bases at J, with 16 bases between. The germline V gene encodes CDR1 SQVTM and CDR2 ANQGSEA.

The V call is TRBV7-8, the J call TRBJ2-1; perhaps TRBD1 as D (6 bases). V shed 5 bases and J shed 8 bases, with 19 bases lying between them. Germline loops: CDR1 SGHVS, CDR2 FQNEAQ. The CDR3 consists of 15 residues. The CDR3 loop is CASSLMRGRFDEQFF. The CDR3 nucleotides are TGTGCCAGCAGCCTGATGAGGGGGAGATTCGATGAGCAGTTCTTC.

This chain joins TRBV20-1 and TRBJ2-1, with 8 nucleotides matching TRBD2. The ends lost 3 bases at V and 1 base at J; junction bases unmatched: 11. The CDR3 sequence is 17 residues long. Germline V gene sequence: CDR1 DFQATT, CDR2 SNEGSKA (reference sequence). In DNA form, the CDR3 reads TGCAGTGCTAGTCCCACTAGCGGAGTCGAGTCCTACAATGAGCAGTTCTTC. It yields the protein CSASPTSGVESYNEQFF.

This clonotype was seen more than once but under ten times. CDR3 loop: CASSWTGGFSYNSPLHF. The CDR3 DNA sequence: TGTGCCAGCAGCTGGACAGGGGGCTTTTCCTATAATTCACCCCTCCACTTT. The chain is built from TRBV13 and TRBJ1-6, with 11 nucleotides matching TRBD1. CDR1 is PRHDT and CDR2 is FYEKMQ in the germline V gene (reference sequence). CDR3 size: 17 residues. The J segment lost 1 base and the V segment lost 4 bases, leaving 3 bases of the junction unmatched. The entire variable domain, with the rest obtained from reference TRBV13 and TRBJ1-6, is as follows: AAGVIQSPRHLIKEKRETATLKCYPIPRHDTVYWYQQGPGQDPQFLISFYEKMQSDKGSIPDRFSAQQFSDYHSELNMSSLELGDSALYFCASSWTGGFSYNSPLHFGNGTRLTVT.

This rearrangement joins TRBV7-2 to TRBJ1-1; TRBD1 might be the D (6 bases). CDR3 size: 14 residues. The germline V gene has CDR1 SGHTA and CDR2 FQGNSA. Trimming removed 5 bases from V and 5 bases from J, with 15 bases in between. The DNA of the CDR3 is TGTGCCAGCAGCAACCAAGGGGGTGGGACTGAAGCTTTCTTT. Amino acid sequence: CASSNQGGGTEAFF.

The CDR3 loop is CASSSDGTVTDTQYF. The CDR3 DNA reads TGCGCCAGCAGCTCGGACGGGACTGTCACAGATACGCAGTATTTT. J is TRBJ2-3 and V is TRBV5-1; D is perhaps TRBD2 (6 bases). CDR3 length: 15 residues. CDR1 and CDR2 from the germline V gene are SGHRS and YFSETQ. The V end was cut by 3 bases, the J end by 2 bases, with 13 bases between.

Many counts were recorded for this clonotype. The chain has TRBV7-2 and TRBJ1-6; D remains ambiguous. Looked up from germline, CDR1 is SGHTA and CDR2 is FQGNSA. V lost 7 bases, J lost 0 bases, and 16 bases lay in between. This CDR3 spans 17 amino acids. The CDR3 here is CASTPAGFSSYNSPLHF. Here the CDR3 DNA reads TGTGCCAGCACCCCGGCCGGGTTTAGCTCCTATAATTCACCCCTCCACTTT. Full variable domain (missing parts from reference TRBV7-2 and TRBJ1-6): GAGVSQSPSNKVTEKGKDVELRCDPISGHTALYWYRQSLGQGLEFLIYFQGNSAPDKSGLPSDRFSAERTGGSVSTLTIQRTQQEDSAVYLCASTPAGFSSYNSPLHFGNGTRLTVT.

This clonotype has more than one count but fewer than ten. The gene calls are TRBV14 and TRBJ2-7; D is unclear. Germline V gives CDR1 SGHDN, CDR2 FVKESK. This CDR3 region has 13 residues. V shed 4 bases and J shed 5 bases, with 12 bases lying between them. CDR3 loop: CASSPPVAHEQYF. For the CDR3, the DNA is TGTGCCAGCAGCCCCCCCGTCGCCCACGAGCAGTACTTC.

As DNA, the CDR3 is TGCAGCGTTGATAAGGGGGTCGGTGGATACTCCTACGAGCAGTACTTC. Translating it yields CSVDKGVGGYSYEQYF. The rearrangement joins TRBV29-1 to TRBJ2-7; the D gene is possibly TRBD1 (6 bases). CDR3 length: 16 residues. Germline values: CDR1 SQVTM, CDR2 ANQGSEA. Trimming took off 3 bases at V and 0 bases at J, with 18 bases between the two ends.

This clonotype was detected a few times. J is TRBJ2-3 and V is TRBV20-1; 7 bases agree with TRBD2. J was trimmed by 2 bases and V by 6 bases; bases with no gene match: 8. In germline, CDR1 is DFQATT, CDR2 SNEGSKA (reference sequence). CDR3 length: 14 amino acids. CDR3 region: CSALGGTATDTQYF. In DNA form, the CDR3 reads TGCAGTGCCCTGGGGGGGACCGCCACAGATACGCAGTATTTT.

This clonotype was counted ten times or more. J is TRBJ2-1 and V is TRBV7-2; TRBD2 matches at 7 bases. CDR1 is SGHTA and CDR2 is FQGNSA in the germline V gene. The CDR3 consists of 16 residues. Trimming cost V 1 base and J 9 bases; bases outside gene matches: 12. The DNA of the CDR3 is TGTGCCAGCAGCTTAGTACTCGGCGGGAGCCAAGCTGAGCAGTTCTTC. This encodes CASSLVLGGSQAEQFF. The full variable domain, its missing parts supplied by reference TRBV7-2 and TRBJ2-1, is GAGVSQSPSNKVTEKGKDVELRCDPISGHTALYWYRQSLGQGLEFLIYFQGNSAPDKSGLPSDRFSAERTGGSVSTLTIQRTQQEDSAVYLCASSLVLGGSQAEQFFGPGTRLTVL.

This clonotype was recorded a few times. This chain links TRBV27 with TRBJ1-1, with TRBD1 as a possible D gene (6 bases). The CDR3 covers 16 residues. Germline CDR1 is MNHEY and CDR2 is SMNVEV (reference sequence). V shed 4 bases and J shed 3 bases, with 18 bases lying between them. The CDR3 sequence: CASSWGAGGSDTEAFF. The CDR3 bases are TGTGCCAGCAGTTGGGGTGCGGGGGGCAGTGACACTGAAGCTTTCTTT.

This clonotype appeared many times. The V and J genes are TRBV9 and TRBJ2-3; 10 bases fit TRBD1. The CDR3 is 15 amino acids. Per the germline V gene, CDR1 is SGDLS and CDR2 is YYNGEE. The J segment lost 1 base and the V segment lost 5 bases, leaving 4 bases of the junction unmatched. The DNA of the CDR3 is TGTGCCAGCAGTGGAGGGACAGGGGGCACAGATACGCAGTATTTT. This gives the protein CASSGGTGGTDTQYF.

This clonotype was counted at least ten times. The chain has TRBV12-3 or TRBV12-4 and TRBJ2-7; tentative D call: TRBD2 (5 bases). This CDR3 is built from 15 residues. V was trimmed by 7 bases and J by 6 bases, leaving 22 bases between them. The CDR3 protein is CASTNTRTNLGEQYF. The CDR3, as DNA: TGTGCCAGCACCAATACTAGGACCAATCTTGGCGAGCAGTACTTC.

The chain joins TRBV10-3 to TRBJ2-1; D is unresolved. V shed 4 bases and J shed 2 bases, with 6 bases lying between them. Looked up from germline, CDR1 is ENHRY and CDR2 is SYGVKD. CDR3 length: 13 amino acids. The CDR3 protein is CAISGLTYNEQFF. Here the CDR3 DNA reads TGTGCCATCAGTGGCCTCACCTACAATGAGCAGTTCTTC.

The chain recombines TRBV7-8 with TRBJ2-3; 7 nucleotides match TRBD2. The junction had 2 bases not matched to a gene; V was cut back by 5 bases and J by 0 bases. Germline V gene lookup returns CDR1 SGHVS and CDR2 FQNEAQ. The CDR3 sequence is 14 residues long. As DNA, the CDR3 is TGTGCCAGCAGCATTAGCGGGAGCACAGATACGCAGTATTTT. Protein product: CASSISGSTDTQYF.